This TCR beta chain stems from a study of PD-1 blockade in classical Hodgkin lymphoma. General study results and limits: Similar baseline diversity was found in complete responders and newly diagnosed patients. Newly diagnosed patients were reported to start with lower TCR diversity than healthy donors.

V dropped 3 bases and J dropped 0 bases, with 14 bases sitting between them. The germline CDR1 and CDR2 sequences are LGHNA and YSLEER. CDR3 size: 16 residues. Comments on this clone: Its antigen is undetermined.

Noted time point: cycle 4 day 1 (C4D1), after more than five weeks of nivolumab. Brentuximab vedotin exposure varied, and every patient relapsed after autologous stem cell transplantation. The repertoire was sequenced with immunoSEQ multiplex PCR; TCRdb's copy has only in-frame clones and lacks some. Counted here are about 32,000 clones, 81% occurring once; the ten biggest clones make up roughly 15%. V usage is TRBV4-3 and J usage is TRBJ1-1, with D possibly being TRBD1 (5 bases). The receptor comes from a human donor with classical Hodgkin lymphoma. This specimen was peripheral blood mononuclear cells (PBMCs), taken before the fourth cycle of nivolumab. CDR3 nucleotides: TGCGCCAGCAGCCAGGGGCTGGGGCTGCTGAACACTGAAGCTTTCTTT. Its translation is CASSQGLGLLNTEAFF.